This is a list of T cell receptor beta chains from one sample in a study of blood T cell repertoires in COVID-19. Profiled with immunoSEQ multiplex PCR; TCRdb holds only in-frame clones, not every one. The profile shows under 300,000 clones, approximately 91% of them singletons. Source material: PBMCs or T cells enriched from blood (not recorded which). These receptors were obtained from a woman between 35 and 50 years old with acute COVID-19. The CDR3 runs from the conserved cysteine through the conserved F or W. D genes are given only for firm matches. Size tells how often a clone was seen (once, few, many) or the class of an expanded clone, and some rows leave it out.

J gene	D gene	clone size	V gene	CDR3 DNA	CDR3 protein
TRBJ2-7	NA	NA	TRBV7-5	TGTGTCAGAAGCCCCAACAGGACATGTTTCTACGAGCAGTACTTC	CVRSPNRTCFYEQYF
TRBJ2-4	NA	NA	TRBV7-9	TGTGCCAGCAGCTTAAACGGAGCCAAAAACATTCAGTACTTC	CASSLNGAKNIQYF
TRBJ2-3	NA	NA	TRBV27	TGTGCCAGCAGTCCTCGGGTCCTCACCGATACGCAGTATTTT	CASSPRVLTDTQYF
TRBJ2-2	NA	NA	TRBV19	TGTGCCAGTAGCCTCCGGGCAGGGGTGAGCACCGGGGAGCTGTTTTTT	CASSLRAGVSTGELFF
TRBJ2-7	TRBD1	NA	TRBV4-1	TGCGCCAGCAGCCAAGCCCGTTACCGAAACAGGGGGCTCCCCTACGAGCAGTACTTC	CASSQARYRNRGLPYEQYF
TRBJ1-2	TRBD1	NA	TRBV5-6	TGTGCCAGCAGCTTGGCGGACAGGGAGGGCTATGGCTACACCTTC	CASSLADREGYGYTF
TRBJ2-2	NA	NA	TRBV7-3	TGTGCCAGCAGCCCCTGGCAGGGGATTGCCGGGGAGCTGTTTTTT	CASSPWQGIAGELFF
TRBJ2-7	TRBD1	NA	TRBV9	TGTGCCAGCAGCACCTCCGGGACAGGGGACGAGCAGTACTTC	CASSTSGTGDEQYF
TRBJ2-7	NA	NA	TRBV7-8	TGTGCCAGCAGCCAAGGACATGGCGGTTACGAGCAGTACTTC	CASSQGHGGYEQYF
TRBJ2-3	TRBD1	once	TRBV5-1	TGCGCCAGCAGCTTGAGGCAGGGGGAAACAGATACGCAGTATTTT	CASSLRQGETDTQYF
TRBJ2-3	NA	NA	TRBV24-1	TGTGCCACCAGTGATTTGAACAGGGACGCAGATACGCAGTATTTT	CATSDLNRDADTQYF
TRBJ1-4	NA	once	TRBV6-1	TGTGCCAGCAGTGACCGGGGGGTGCTAGCTAATGAAAAACTGTTTTTT	CASSDRGVLANEKLFF
TRBJ2-7	NA	NA	TRBV10-3	TGTGCCATCAGTGAGTCGGGGGCTCGAGTTTACTACGAGCAGTACTTC	CAISESGARVYYEQYF
TRBJ2-6	NA	NA	TRBV4-1	TGCGCCAGCAGCCAAACTGGTTTCTTAGTGGGGGCCAACGTCCTGACTTTC	CASSQTGFLVGANVLTF
TRBJ1-2	TRBD1	NA	TRBV29-1	TGCAGCGTTGAAGGACAGGGCTACTATGGCTACACCTTC	CSVEGQGYYGYTF
TRBJ1-3	TRBD1	NA	TRBV14	TGTGCCAGCAGTCTGCCCCAGGGGGCAACGGGAAACACCATATATTTT	CASSLPQGATGNTIYF
TRBJ2-3	NA	NA	TRBV12-3/TRBV12-4	TGTGCCAGCAGTTTAGGTAGTAGCCTGGTAGAGTATTTT	CASSLGSSLVEYF
TRBJ1-2	NA	NA	TRBV28	TGTGCCAGCAGTCTCTTGGCCCTCAGTGGCTACACCTTC	CASSLLALSGYTF
TRBJ2-6	NA	NA	TRBV2	TGTGCCAGCAGGGCCGACAACTCTGGGGCCAACGTCCTGACTTTC	CASRADNSGANVLTF
TRBJ2-3	NA	NA	TRBV5-6	TGTGCCAGCAGCTTGACAGGGCCAAGTGGGGAATATTTT	CASSLTGPSGEYF
TRBJ2-3	NA	NA	TRBV7-6	TGTGCCAGCAGCTCACGAAGACAGGCGGGGAGGTCACAGGGGGATACGCAGTATTTT	CASSSRRQAGRSQGDTQYF
TRBJ1-4	NA	NA	TRBV5-8	TGTGCCAGCAGCTCGCGACGGAGACTTAATGAAAAACTGTTTTTT	CASSSRRRLNEKLFF
TRBJ2-1	NA	NA	TRBV3-1/TRBV3-2	TGTGCCAGCAGCCAAGGGCAGGGTCCAATCGGGGAGCAGTTCTTC	CASSQGQGPIGEQFF
TRBJ2-5	NA	NA	TRBV3-1/TRBV3-2	TGTGCCAGCAGCCAAGATCGGAAGCGGAGTGAGACCCAGTACTTC	CASSQDRKRSETQYF
TRBJ2-1	TRBD2	NA	TRBV5-1	TGCGCCAGCAGCTTGGGCCCTCGGCGGGGGGATGACGGGAATGAGCAGTTCTTC	CASSLGPRRGDDGNEQFF
TRBJ1-2	NA	NA	TRBV5-4	TGTGCCAGCAGCTTGACAGACTATGGCTACACCTTC	CASSLTDYGYTF
TRBJ2-7	TRBD1	NA	TRBV5-5	TGTGCCAGCAGCTCTCAGGGGGAGTACGAGCAGTACTTC	CASSSQGEYEQYF
TRBJ2-7	TRBD2	NA	TRBV6-5	TGTGCCAGCACCAAACTAGCGGGGCCTGATTACGAGCAGTACTTC	CASTKLAGPDYEQYF
TRBJ1-2	TRBD1	NA	TRBV29-1	TGCAGCGTTGATTTACCGGGACAGAACTATGGCTACACCTTC	CSVDLPGQNYGYTF
TRBJ2-3	NA	NA	TRBV2	TGTGCCAGCAGTGTTGGGGGGGCGCGGACAGATACGCAGTATTTT	CASSVGGARTDTQYF
TRBJ2-3	TRBD2	NA	TRBV5-1	TGCGCCAGCAGCTTCTTAGCGGGGGCGGTCGGTACGCAGTATTTT	CASSFLAGAVGTQYF
TRBJ1-4	TRBD1	NA	TRBV28	TGTGCCAGCAGTTCCCAGGACAGGGGATGGGGTGAAAAACTGTTTTTT	CASSSQDRGWGEKLFF
TRBJ2-1	NA	once	TRBV5-1	TGCGCCAGCAGCCCGGGGGTGGCGGGAATCTCGGATGAGCAGTTCTTC	CASSPGVAGISDEQFF
TRBJ2-2	TRBD2	once	TRBV4-3	TGCGCCAGCAGCCAAGATGCAGCAGCGGGAGCCACCGGGGAGCTGTTTTTT	CASSQDAAAGATGELFF
TRBJ1-1	NA	NA	TRBV3-1/TRBV3-2	TGTGCCAGCAGCCAAGCGCTCAGGAACACTGAAGCTTTCTTT	CASSQALRNTEAFF
TRBJ1-3	NA	NA	TRBV7-6	TGTGCCAGCAGCTTAGCGCGGGGTTCTGGAAACACCATATATTTT	CASSLARGSGNTIYF
TRBJ2-3	NA	NA	TRBV4-1	TGCGCCAGCAGCCAAGATCTGGCAAGGCAGTATTTT	CASSQDLARQYF
TRBJ2-1	NA	NA	TRBV5-1	TGCGCCAGCAGCACCGGGGGTAGCTCCTACAATGAGCAGTTCTTC	CASSTGGSSYNEQFF
TRBJ1-1	NA	NA	TRBV6-5	TGTGCCAGCAGGGGAGCGGCCCCGTCGTTCACTGAAGCTTTCTTT	CASRGAAPSFTEAFF
TRBJ2-7	NA	NA	TRBV6-1	TGTGCCAGCAGTGAAACTAACGGCTACGAGCAGTACTTC	CASSETNGYEQYF
TRBJ2-5	NA	NA	TRBV6-2/TRBV6-3	TGTGCCAGCAGCCCATCCCGAGAGACCCAGTACTTC	CASSPSRETQYF
TRBJ1-5	NA	NA	TRBV27	TGTGCCAGCAGTACATCCTTCACCCAGCCCCAGCATTTT	CASSTSFTQPQHF
TRBJ2-3	NA	NA	TRBV30	TGTGCCTGGAGTGCCCAGACAGTAGATACGCAGTATTTT	CAWSAQTVDTQYF
TRBJ2-3	NA	NA	TRBV5-8	TGTGCCAGCAGCTTGTTGGCACAGGGTGGCACAGATACGCAGTATTTT	CASSLLAQGGTDTQYF
TRBJ1-4	NA	NA	TRBV7-2	TGTGCCAGCAGCTTAGGCAGGGGCGGAGAAAAACTGTTTTTT	CASSLGRGGEKLFF
TRBJ1-1	NA	NA	TRBV7-9	TGTGCCAGCAGCTTAGACACAGGGACCATGAACACTGAAGCTTTCTTT	CASSLDTGTMNTEAFF
TRBJ2-1	NA	NA	TRBV7-3	TGTGCCAGCAGCATAGACGGGGATTACAATGAGCAGTTCTTC	CASSIDGDYNEQFF
TRBJ1-5	NA	NA	TRBV6-1	TGTGCCAGCAGTGAAGCTTCAGCGGCCTCCAATCAGCCCCAGCATTTT	CASSEASAASNQPQHF
TRBJ2-5	TRBD2	NA	TRBV28	TGTGCCAGCAGTTTATCCCGCCTAGCGGGAGAAGAGACCCAGTACTTC	CASSLSRLAGEETQYF
TRBJ1-1	NA	once	TRBV2	TGTGCCAGCAGCCAGGCAGGGATGAACACTGAAGCTTTCTTT	CASSQAGMNTEAFF
TRBJ1-2	NA	NA	TRBV18	TGTGCCAGCTCACCTTTAGAAGATTCAAGCTACACCTTC	CASSPLEDSSYTF
TRBJ2-3	NA	NA	TRBV7-8	TGTGCCAGCAGCTTAGCGGGAGGTCGGGCAGATACGCAGTATTTT	CASSLAGGRADTQYF
TRBJ1-1	NA	once	TRBV12-3/TRBV12-4	TGTGCCAGCAGTTTACCCCAGAACACTGAAGCTTTCTTT	CASSLPQNTEAFF
TRBJ1-1	NA	NA	TRBV6-5	TGTGCCAGCAGGCGGGAGTCGATGGCTTTCTTT	CASRRESMAFF
TRBJ2-7	TRBD1	NA	TRBV14	TGTGCCAGCAGCCGCGGACAGGGGGCGACCTACGAGCAGTACTTC	CASSRGQGATYEQYF
TRBJ1-6	TRBD1	NA	TRBV6-5	TGTGCCAGCTCCTTGGAGGGGGCTCGCCTCCACTTT	CASSLEGARLHF
TRBJ1-1	NA	few	TRBV5-1	TGCGCCAGCATGACCCAGTGGGGCGTAGGTAGAACTGAAGCTTTCTTT	CASMTQWGVGRTEAFF